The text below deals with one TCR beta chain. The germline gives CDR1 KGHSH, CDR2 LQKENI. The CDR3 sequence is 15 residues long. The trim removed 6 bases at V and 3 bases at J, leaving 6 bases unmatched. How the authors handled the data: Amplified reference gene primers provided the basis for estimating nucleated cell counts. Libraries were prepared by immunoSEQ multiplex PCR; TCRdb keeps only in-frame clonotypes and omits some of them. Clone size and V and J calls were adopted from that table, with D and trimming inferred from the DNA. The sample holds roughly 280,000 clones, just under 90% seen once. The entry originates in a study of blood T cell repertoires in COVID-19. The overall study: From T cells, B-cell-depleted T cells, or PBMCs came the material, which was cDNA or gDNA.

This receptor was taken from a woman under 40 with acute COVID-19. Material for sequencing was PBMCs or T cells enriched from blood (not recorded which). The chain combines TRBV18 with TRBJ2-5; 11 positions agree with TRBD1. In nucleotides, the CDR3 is TGTGCCAGCTCTCCAAGGACAGGGGGCGAAGAGACCCAGTACTTC. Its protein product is CASSPRTGGEETQYF.